This T cell receptor (beta chain) was observed in a study of blood T cell repertoires in COVID-19. Produced via immunoSEQ multiplex PCR; TCRdb's table is partial and in-frame only. The repertoire includes around 400,000 clones, around 83% of them detected once, and around 5% sits in the top ten. CDR1 and CDR2 (germline): LGHDT, YNNKEL (reference sequence). V was clipped by 0 bases and J by 2 bases, with 26 bases between them. The CDR3 consists of 22 residues. V usage is TRBV3-1 (or the pseudogene TRBV3-2) and J usage is TRBJ1-6; D may be TRBD1 (6 bases). Material for sequencing was PBMCs or T cells enriched from blood (not recorded which). The source is a woman in her forties or fifties who had recovered from COVID-19. CDR3: CASSQDSGTPNQSRTYNSPLHF. For the CDR3, the DNA is TGTGCCAGCAGCCAAGATTCCGGGACACCGAACCAAAGTCGCACCTATAATTCACCCCTCCACTTT.